Listed below are T cell receptor beta chains from one sample, sequenced in a study of T cell responses to AZD1222 COVID-19 vaccine. The protocol was immunoSEQ multiplex PCR, while the TCRdb copy is restricted to in-frame clones and leaves out a portion. The sample contains under 200,000 clones, 85% to 95% of which appear only once. The sequenced sample was peripheral blood, obtained on day 0 of AZD1222 vaccination. The receptors here all came from an adult in good health. CDR3s include the opening cysteine and the closing phenylalanine or tryptophan. Fields, in order: D gene, V gene, J gene, clone size, CDR3 DNA, CDR3 protein. The D gene is left open where the match is weak. Clone size, where shown, is once, few, many, or a class for clones that have expanded.

D gene: -
V gene: TRBV2
J gene: TRBJ1-1
clone size: -
CDR3 DNA: TGTGCCAGCATAGGAGGGGGAAACACTGAAGCTTTCTTT
CDR3 protein: CASIGGGNTEAFF

D gene: -
V gene: TRBV7-3
J gene: TRBJ1-1
clone size: once
CDR3 DNA: TGTGCCAGCAGCGAAACCGGAGGGGGGGTTTCCACTGAAGCTTTCTTT
CDR3 protein: CASSETGGGVSTEAFF

D gene: -
V gene: TRBV7-3
J gene: TRBJ2-3
clone size: -
CDR3 DNA: TGTGCCAGCAGCTTCGTACCGGGACGCACAGATACGCAGTATTTT
CDR3 protein: CASSFVPGRTDTQYF

D gene: -
V gene: TRBV5-1
J gene: TRBJ2-1
clone size: once
CDR3 DNA: TGCGCCAGCAGCTTACAGGGAAGCTCCTACAATGAGCAGTTCTTC
CDR3 protein: CASSLQGSSYNEQFF

D gene: -
V gene: TRBV28
J gene: TRBJ2-1
clone size: -
CDR3 DNA: TGTGCCAGCAGACCTCAGGGACATGAGCAGTTCTTC
CDR3 protein: CASRPQGHEQFF

D gene: TRBD1
V gene: TRBV18
J gene: TRBJ1-2
clone size: -
CDR3 DNA: TGTGCCAGCTCATACCCAACAGGGGGGAATGGCTACACCTTC
CDR3 protein: CASSYPTGGNGYTF

D gene: TRBD1
V gene: TRBV5-1
J gene: TRBJ1-2
clone size: -
CDR3 DNA: TGCGCCAGCAGCTTGAAACCCGGGGACAGGGGCAACTATGGCTACACCTTC
CDR3 protein: CASSLKPGDRGNYGYTF

D gene: -
V gene: TRBV9
J gene: TRBJ2-6
clone size: -
CDR3 DNA: TGTGCCAGCAGCGTACCAATCTCTGGGGCCAACGTCCTGACTTTC
CDR3 protein: CASSVPISGANVLTF

D gene: -
V gene: TRBV7-6
J gene: TRBJ2-2
clone size: -
CDR3 DNA: TGTGCCAGCAGCTCCCTGACAGAGCCGAACACCGGGGAGCTGTTTTTT
CDR3 protein: CASSSLTEPNTGELFF

D gene: TRBD1
V gene: TRBV19
J gene: TRBJ1-1
clone size: -
CDR3 DNA: TGTGCCAGTAGGGACAGGGCCCCACTGAACACTGAAGCTTTCTTT
CDR3 protein: CASRDRAPLNTEAFF

D gene: TRBD1
V gene: TRBV28
J gene: TRBJ1-4
clone size: once
CDR3 DNA: TGTGCCAGCAGTTCCCTCAGGGGGCGAGGGGAAAAACTGTTTTTT
CDR3 protein: CASSSLRGRGEKLFF

D gene: -
V gene: TRBV9
J gene: TRBJ2-7
clone size: -
CDR3 DNA: TGTGCCAGCAGCGTAGAGGGCAGCTCCTACGAGCAGTACTTC
CDR3 protein: CASSVEGSSYEQYF

D gene: -
V gene: TRBV5-1
J gene: TRBJ2-2
clone size: -
CDR3 DNA: TGCGCCAGCAGCCTGGCCCTACAGCCCACCGGGGAGCTGTTTTTT
CDR3 protein: CASSLALQPTGELFF

D gene: -
V gene: TRBV29-1
J gene: TRBJ1-5
clone size: -
CDR3 DNA: TGCAGCGTTCAGATTGGGGGGCAGCCCCAGCATTTT
CDR3 protein: CSVQIGGQPQHF

D gene: TRBD2
V gene: TRBV19
J gene: TRBJ2-2
clone size: -
CDR3 DNA: TGTGCCAGTAGTATGGGAGGGGCCTCCAACACCGGGGAGCTGTTTTTT
CDR3 protein: CASSMGGASNTGELFF

D gene: TRBD1
V gene: TRBV7-6
J gene: TRBJ1-2
clone size: -
CDR3 DNA: TGTGCCAGCAGCCGTAAAACCGGGACAGGGGGCCGACGCTATGGCTACACCTTC
CDR3 protein: CASSRKTGTGGRRYGYTF

D gene: -
V gene: TRBV15
J gene: TRBJ1-3
clone size: -
CDR3 DNA: TGTGCCACCAGCAGTAAAGGAGGGGGGATGGCTGGAAACACCATATATTTT
CDR3 protein: CATSSKGGGMAGNTIYF

D gene: -
V gene: TRBV7-6
J gene: TRBJ2-7
clone size: -
CDR3 DNA: TGTGCCAGCAGCATAGGTAGCTCCTACGAGCAGTACTTC
CDR3 protein: CASSIGSSYEQYF

D gene: -
V gene: TRBV6-4
J gene: TRBJ1-6
clone size: -
CDR3 DNA: TGTGCCAGCAGTCAAGGGGAATACGGCCTCAATTCACCCCTCCACTTT
CDR3 protein: CASSQGEYGLNSPLHF

D gene: TRBD1
V gene: TRBV6-5
J gene: TRBJ1-1
clone size: -
CDR3 DNA: TGTGCCAGCAGACCGAGGACAGGAAGTAACACTGAAGCTTTCTTT
CDR3 protein: CASRPRTGSNTEAFF

D gene: -
V gene: TRBV5-1
J gene: TRBJ1-1
clone size: -
CDR3 DNA: TGCGCCAGCAGCTCCCGTACGGGCACGAACACTGAAGCTTTCTTT
CDR3 protein: CASSSRTGTNTEAFF

D gene: -
V gene: TRBV6-5
J gene: TRBJ2-7
clone size: once
CDR3 DNA: TGTGCCACCTCTCCCGGGGACGTTAGCTCCTACGAGCAGTACTTC
CDR3 protein: CATSPGDVSSYEQYF

D gene: TRBD2
V gene: TRBV18
J gene: TRBJ2-1
clone size: -
CDR3 DNA: TGTGCCAGCTCACCCTCCGGACTAGCGGGGTCAACTGAGCAGTTCTTC
CDR3 protein: CASSPSGLAGSTEQFF

D gene: -
V gene: TRBV9
J gene: TRBJ1-1
clone size: -
CDR3 DNA: TGTGCCAGCAGCTCCAGTGCAGGGGCGAACACTGAAGCTTTCTTT
CDR3 protein: CASSSSAGANTEAFF

D gene: -
V gene: TRBV4-1
J gene: TRBJ2-1
clone size: -
CDR3 DNA: TGCGCCAGCAGCCGATCACAGGGCGCCCTTCGGAGTGAGCAGTTCTTC
CDR3 protein: CASSRSQGALRSEQFF

D gene: TRBD1
V gene: TRBV5-1
J gene: TRBJ1-1
clone size: -
CDR3 DNA: TGCGCCAGCAGCTCGGGGGTCCGGGACAGGGGATCGAACACTGAAGCTTTCTTT
CDR3 protein: CASSSGVRDRGSNTEAFF

D gene: -
V gene: TRBV3-1/TRBV3-2
J gene: TRBJ1-4
clone size: -
CDR3 DNA: TGTGCCAGCAGCCCCGACAGGTCAGGGTCTGAAAAACTGTTTTTT
CDR3 protein: CASSPDRSGSEKLFF

D gene: TRBD2
V gene: TRBV5-1
J gene: TRBJ2-2
clone size: -
CDR3 DNA: TGCGCCAGCAGCGGAGGGACTAGCGGGGTCGGGGAGCTGTTTTTT
CDR3 protein: CASSGGTSGVGELFF